Listed below are T cell receptor beta chains from one sample, sequenced in a study of PD-1 blockade in mismatch repair-deficient tumors. The table came from immunoSEQ multiplex PCR; TCRdb's copy has only in-frame clones and leaves some out. The sample shows around 120,000 clones, about nine tenths of them seen only once. The input for sequencing was peripheral blood, taken approximately 71 weeks after starting pembrolizumab. The receptor source for this set is an adult with mismatch repair-deficient cancer. The CDR3 runs from the conserved cysteine through the conserved F or W. The D gene is left open where the match is weak. Clone size is stated in some rows and not others, as once, few, many or a class when expanded.

V gene: TRBV2
D gene: -
J gene: TRBJ2-7
clone size: -
CDR3 protein: CASSYRESSYYEQYF
CDR3 DNA: TGTGCCAGCAGCTACAGGGAATCTTCCTATTACGAGCAGTACTTC

V gene: TRBV18
D gene: -
J gene: TRBJ2-2
clone size: many
CDR3 protein: CASYGGLNTGELFF
CDR3 DNA: TGTGCCAGCTACGGCGGCTTGAACACCGGGGAGCTGTTTTTT

V gene: TRBV5-1
D gene: -
J gene: TRBJ2-7
clone size: -
CDR3 protein: CASSLSTGPYEQYF
CDR3 DNA: TGCGCCAGCAGCTTGTCGACAGGACCCTACGAGCAGTACTTC

V gene: TRBV10-3
D gene: -
J gene: TRBJ1-1
clone size: -
CDR3 protein: CAISPEPPPGPNTEAFF
CDR3 DNA: TGTGCCATCAGTCCCGAACCACCTCCGGGCCCAAACACTGAAGCTTTCTTT

V gene: TRBV4-3
D gene: -
J gene: TRBJ2-7
clone size: -
CDR3 protein: CASSQERQPSYEQYF
CDR3 DNA: TGCGCCAGCAGCCAAGAGCGACAGCCGTCCTACGAGCAGTACTTC

V gene: TRBV20-1
D gene: -
J gene: TRBJ2-7
clone size: -
CDR3 protein: CSARVGVEQYF
CDR3 DNA: TGCAGTGCTAGAGTCGGAGTCGAGCAGTACTTC

V gene: TRBV5-6
D gene: -
J gene: TRBJ2-3
clone size: -
CDR3 protein: CASSRGTDTQYF
CDR3 DNA: TGTGCCAGCTCCAGGGGCACAGATACGCAGTATTTT

V gene: TRBV29-1
D gene: -
J gene: TRBJ2-7
clone size: -
CDR3 protein: CSVGKGYEQYF
CDR3 DNA: TGCAGCGTTGGAAAGGGGTACGAGCAGTACTTC

V gene: TRBV4-3
D gene: TRBD1
J gene: TRBJ2-2
clone size: -
CDR3 protein: CASSPTSAGTVNTGELFF
CDR3 DNA: TGCGCCAGCAGCCCTACCTCAGCTGGGACAGTAAACACCGGGGAGCTGTTTTTT

V gene: TRBV7-6
D gene: TRBD1
J gene: TRBJ2-3
clone size: -
CDR3 protein: CASSLATGASHTDTQYF
CDR3 DNA: TGTGCCAGCAGCTTAGCGACAGGGGCTAGTCATACAGATACGCAGTATTTT

V gene: TRBV9
D gene: -
J gene: TRBJ2-6
clone size: -
CDR3 protein: CASSGGSSGANVLTF
CDR3 DNA: TGTGCCAGCAGCGGGGGGAGTTCTGGGGCCAACGTCCTGACTTTC

V gene: TRBV9
D gene: -
J gene: TRBJ2-3
clone size: once
CDR3 protein: CASSDGPFPSTDTQYF
CDR3 DNA: TGTGCCAGCAGCGACGGACCCTTCCCTAGCACAGATACGCAGTATTTT

V gene: TRBV5-1
D gene: TRBD1
J gene: TRBJ1-5
clone size: -
CDR3 protein: CASSSGQGENKGQPQHF
CDR3 DNA: TGCGCCAGCAGCTCGGGACAGGGGGAGAATAAAGGTCAGCCCCAGCATTTT

V gene: TRBV28
D gene: -
J gene: TRBJ2-7
clone size: few
CDR3 protein: CASSLQGGLDEQYF
CDR3 DNA: TGTGCCAGCAGTTTACAAGGTGGTCTCGACGAGCAGTACTTC

V gene: TRBV12-5
D gene: TRBD2
J gene: TRBJ2-1
clone size: -
CDR3 protein: CASGLAGGSHEQFF
CDR3 DNA: TGTGCTAGTGGCCTAGCGGGAGGCTCCCATGAGCAGTTCTTC

V gene: TRBV5-8
D gene: -
J gene: TRBJ2-2
clone size: -
CDR3 protein: CASSTLFGRRGGTGELFF
CDR3 DNA: TGTGCCAGCAGCACTTTGTTCGGGCGCAGGGGAGGCACCGGGGAGCTGTTTTTT

V gene: TRBV11-2
D gene: -
J gene: TRBJ1-5
clone size: -
CDR3 protein: CASSPDETQPQHF
CDR3 DNA: TGTGCCAGCAGCCCGGATGAGACTCAGCCCCAGCATTTT

V gene: TRBV11-2
D gene: -
J gene: TRBJ2-7
clone size: -
CDR3 protein: CASSLIPLRGGRNEQYF
CDR3 DNA: TGTGCCAGCAGCCTAATCCCCCTGCGGGGAGGCAGGAACGAGCAGTACTTC

V gene: TRBV11-2
D gene: -
J gene: TRBJ1-1
clone size: once
CDR3 protein: CASSFQNTEAFF
CDR3 DNA: TGTGCCAGCAGCTTTCAGAACACTGAAGCTTTCTTT

V gene: TRBV19
D gene: -
J gene: TRBJ2-5
clone size: -
CDR3 protein: CASSPNRVSETQYF
CDR3 DNA: TGTGCCAGTAGTCCGAACAGGGTTTCGGAGACCCAGTACTTC

V gene: TRBV4-3
D gene: TRBD2
J gene: TRBJ2-1
clone size: -
CDR3 protein: CASSQEAGGQFF
CDR3 DNA: TGCGCCAGCAGCCAAGAAGCGGGAGGGCAATTCTTC

V gene: TRBV19
D gene: -
J gene: TRBJ1-1
clone size: -
CDR3 protein: CASSIGGDWSEAFF
CDR3 DNA: TGTGCCAGTAGTATAGGGGGGGATTGGTCTGAAGCTTTCTTT

V gene: TRBV11-3
D gene: TRBD2
J gene: TRBJ2-7
clone size: -
CDR3 protein: CASRKGVSGSHEQYF
CDR3 DNA: TGTGCCAGCAGAAAAGGGGTTAGCGGGAGCCACGAGCAGTACTTC

V gene: TRBV25-1
D gene: -
J gene: TRBJ2-5
clone size: -
CDR3 protein: CASSTPGQRETQYF
CDR3 DNA: TGTGCCAGCAGTACACCAGGACAGCGCGAGACCCAGTACTTC

V gene: TRBV4-2
D gene: TRBD1
J gene: TRBJ2-2
clone size: -
CDR3 protein: CASSQAGTEPSPGELFF
CDR3 DNA: TGTGCCAGCAGCCAAGCCGGGACAGAACCTAGTCCCGGGGAGCTGTTTTTT

V gene: TRBV5-4
D gene: -
J gene: TRBJ2-7
clone size: -
CDR3 protein: CASSRPSGGYYEQYF
CDR3 DNA: TGTGCCAGCAGCCGGCCTTCCGGGGGATATTACGAGCAGTACTTC

V gene: TRBV11-2
D gene: -
J gene: TRBJ2-7
clone size: -
CDR3 protein: CASSSATGTAKKLPYEQYF
CDR3 DNA: TGTGCCAGCAGCTCCGCAACCGGGACGGCGAAGAAGTTACCCTACGAGCAGTACTTC

V gene: TRBV5-1
D gene: -
J gene: TRBJ2-3
clone size: -
CDR3 protein: CASTDSGIDTQYF
CDR3 DNA: TGCGCCAGCACCGATAGCGGAATAGATACGCAGTATTTT

V gene: TRBV28
D gene: TRBD1
J gene: TRBJ2-3
clone size: once
CDR3 protein: CASDKGQGTDTQYF
CDR3 DNA: TGTGCCAGCGATAAGGGACAGGGGACAGATACGCAGTATTTT

V gene: TRBV4-3
D gene: -
J gene: TRBJ2-1
clone size: -
CDR3 protein: CASSQVGSYNEQFF
CDR3 DNA: TGCGCCAGCAGCCAAGTTGGCAGCTACAATGAGCAGTTCTTC

V gene: TRBV19
D gene: TRBD2
J gene: TRBJ2-7
clone size: -
CDR3 protein: CASRTGGTSGSYEQYF
CDR3 DNA: TGTGCCAGTAGGACGGGGGGGACTAGCGGGTCCTACGAGCAGTACTTC

V gene: TRBV10-3
D gene: -
J gene: TRBJ2-1
clone size: once
CDR3 protein: CATEGPPGDEQFF
CDR3 DNA: TGCGCCACCGAGGGACCCCCCGGGGATGAGCAGTTCTTC

V gene: TRBV28
D gene: TRBD1
J gene: TRBJ2-7
clone size: -
CDR3 protein: CASGQGPYEQYF
CDR3 DNA: TGTGCCAGTGGACAGGGGCCCTACGAGCAGTACTTC

V gene: TRBV30
D gene: -
J gene: TRBJ2-2
clone size: -
CDR3 protein: CAWKGREPIYTGELFF
CDR3 DNA: TGTGCCTGGAAGGGCAGAGAACCTATTTACACCGGGGAGCTGTTTTTT

V gene: TRBV5-6
D gene: -
J gene: TRBJ2-1
clone size: -
CDR3 protein: CASSSVAEQFF
CDR3 DNA: TGTGCCAGCAGCTCAGTTGCTGAGCAGTTCTTC

V gene: TRBV7-3
D gene: -
J gene: TRBJ2-1
clone size: -
CDR3 protein: CASSLSTAYNEQFF
CDR3 DNA: TGTGCCAGCAGCTTAAGTACTGCCTACAATGAGCAGTTCTTC

V gene: TRBV4-3
D gene: TRBD2
J gene: TRBJ2-2
clone size: -
CDR3 protein: CASSPVLAGATGELFF
CDR3 DNA: TGCGCCAGCAGCCCGGTCCTAGCGGGAGCCACCGGGGAGCTGTTTTTT